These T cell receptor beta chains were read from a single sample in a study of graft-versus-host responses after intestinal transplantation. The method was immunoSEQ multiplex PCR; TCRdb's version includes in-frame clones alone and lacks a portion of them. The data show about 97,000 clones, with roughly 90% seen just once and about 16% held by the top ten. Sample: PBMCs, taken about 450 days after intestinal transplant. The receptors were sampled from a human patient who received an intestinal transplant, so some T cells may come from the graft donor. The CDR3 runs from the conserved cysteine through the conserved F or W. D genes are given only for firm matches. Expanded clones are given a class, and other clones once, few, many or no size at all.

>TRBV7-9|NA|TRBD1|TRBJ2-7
TGTGCCAGCAGCGCCAGGGACAGCTACGAGCAGTACTTC
CASSARDSYEQYF
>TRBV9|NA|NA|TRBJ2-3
TGTGCCAGCAGCGCTCCTGGAGGCACAGATACGCAGTATTTT
CASSAPGGTDTQYF
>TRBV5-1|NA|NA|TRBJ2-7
TGCGCCAGCAGCTTGGAGGGCTCTCTGGCCGACGAGCAGTACTTC
CASSLEGSLADEQYF
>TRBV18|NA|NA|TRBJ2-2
TGTGCCAGCTCACCAGTCTACGAAACCGGGGAGCTGTTTTTT
CASSPVYETGELFF
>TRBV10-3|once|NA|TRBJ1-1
TGTGCCACCGGACAGCAGAACACTGAAGCTTTCTTT
CATGQQNTEAFF
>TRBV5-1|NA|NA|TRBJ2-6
TGCGCCAGCAGGACGGACTTCTCTGGGGCCAACGTCCTGACTTTC
CASRTDFSGANVLTF
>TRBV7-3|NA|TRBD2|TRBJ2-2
TGTGCCAGCAGCTCCGGACTAGCGAACACCGGGGAGCTGTTTTTT
CASSSGLANTGELFF
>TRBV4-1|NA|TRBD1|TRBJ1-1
TGCGCCAGCAGACGGGGGGACAGTGAAGCTTTCTTT
CASRRGDSEAFF
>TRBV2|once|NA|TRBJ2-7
TGTGCCAGCTCCTACGAGCAGTACTTC
CASSYEQYF
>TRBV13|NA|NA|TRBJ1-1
TGTGCCAGCAGCTGGGGACCGACTGAAGCTTTCTTT
CASSWGPTEAFF
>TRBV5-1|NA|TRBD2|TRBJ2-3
TGCGCCAGCAGTGGGTGGGCTAGCGGGGCCTCTCGCACAGATACGCAGTATTTT
CASSGWASGASRTDTQYF
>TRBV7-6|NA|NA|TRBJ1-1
TGTGCCAGCAGCTTGGGCAACGAGAACACTGAAGCTTTCTTT
CASSLGNENTEAFF
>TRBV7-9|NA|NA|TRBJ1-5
TGTGCCAGCAGCCACCAAGGGTCTAATCAGCCCCAGCATTTT
CASSHQGSNQPQHF
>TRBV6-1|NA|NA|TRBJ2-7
TGTGCCAGCAGTGTGGCGCCATACCCCTACGAGCAGTACTTC
CASSVAPYPYEQYF
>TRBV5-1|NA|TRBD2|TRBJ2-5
TGCGCCAGCAGCTCCTCACTAGCGGGGGGGATTCTCCAAGAGACCCAGTACTTC
CASSSSLAGGILQETQYF
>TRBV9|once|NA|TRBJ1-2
TGTGCCAGCAGCGGGGCCCCCGGGGTGGACTATGGCTACACCTTC
CASSGAPGVDYGYTF
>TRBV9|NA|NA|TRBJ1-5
TGTGCCAGCAGCGTAGGGGGCTATAGCAATCAGCCCCAGCATTTT
CASSVGGYSNQPQHF